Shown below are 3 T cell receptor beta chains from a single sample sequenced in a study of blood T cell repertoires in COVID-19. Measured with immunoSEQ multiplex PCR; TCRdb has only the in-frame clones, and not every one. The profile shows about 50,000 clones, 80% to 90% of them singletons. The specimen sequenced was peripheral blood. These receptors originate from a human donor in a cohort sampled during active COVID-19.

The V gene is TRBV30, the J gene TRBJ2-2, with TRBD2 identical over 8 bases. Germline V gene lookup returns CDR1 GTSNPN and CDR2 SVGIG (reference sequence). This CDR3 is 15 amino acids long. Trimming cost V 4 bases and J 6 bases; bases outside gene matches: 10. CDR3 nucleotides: TGTGCCTGGAATACAGCGGGGGTGGCAGCCGGGGAGCTGTTTTTT. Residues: CAWNTAGVAAGELFF.

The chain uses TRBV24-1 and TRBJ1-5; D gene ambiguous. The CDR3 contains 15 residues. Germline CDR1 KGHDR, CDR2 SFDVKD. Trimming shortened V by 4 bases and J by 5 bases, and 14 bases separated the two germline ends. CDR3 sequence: CATSDRQAGDQPQHF. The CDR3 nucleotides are TGTGCCACCAGTGACCGACAAGCAGGCGATCAGCCCCAGCATTTT.

The CDR3 spells CASSPSRDRHNGYTF. Here the CDR3 DNA reads TGTGCCAGCAGCCCGAGCCGGGACAGGCACAATGGCTACACCTTC. This rearrangement joins TRBV14 to TRBJ1-2, with TRBD1 identical over 8 bases. Trimming at V came to 4 bases and at J to 6 bases, leaving 10 bases not matched to a gene. The CDR3 is 15 residues long. The germline CDR1 and CDR2 sequences are SGHDN and FVKESK.